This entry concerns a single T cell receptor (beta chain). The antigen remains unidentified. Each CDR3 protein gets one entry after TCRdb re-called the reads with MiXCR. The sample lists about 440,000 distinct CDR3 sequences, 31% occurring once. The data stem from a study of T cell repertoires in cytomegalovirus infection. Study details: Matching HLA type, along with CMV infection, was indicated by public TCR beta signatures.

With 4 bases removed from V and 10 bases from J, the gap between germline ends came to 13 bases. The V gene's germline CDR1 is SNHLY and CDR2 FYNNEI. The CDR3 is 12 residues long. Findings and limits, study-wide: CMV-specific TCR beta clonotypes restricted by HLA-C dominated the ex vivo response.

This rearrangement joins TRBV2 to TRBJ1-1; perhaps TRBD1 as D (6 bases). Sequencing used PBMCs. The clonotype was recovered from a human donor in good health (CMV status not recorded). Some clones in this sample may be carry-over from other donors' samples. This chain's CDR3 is CASSGTGSGAFF. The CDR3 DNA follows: TGTGCCAGCAGTGGAACAGGGTCCGGAGCTTTCTTT.